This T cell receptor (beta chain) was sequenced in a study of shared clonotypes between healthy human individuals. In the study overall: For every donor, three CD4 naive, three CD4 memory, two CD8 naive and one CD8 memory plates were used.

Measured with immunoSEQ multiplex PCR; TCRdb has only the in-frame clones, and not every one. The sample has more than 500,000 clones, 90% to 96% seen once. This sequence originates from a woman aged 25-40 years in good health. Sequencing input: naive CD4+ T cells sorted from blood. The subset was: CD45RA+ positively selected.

The CDR3 DNA reads TGTGCCATCAGTGAGTCGGGGGGCGCTGGGGCCAACGTCCTGACTTTC. It is translated as CAISESGGAGANVLTF. The chain uses TRBV10-3 and TRBJ2-6; D tentatively fits TRBD1 or TRBD2 (6 bases each). V lost 0 bases and J 2 bases, leaving 8 bases between the germline ends. The germline CDR1 and CDR2 sequences are ENHRY and SYGVKD. CDR3 size: 16 residues.